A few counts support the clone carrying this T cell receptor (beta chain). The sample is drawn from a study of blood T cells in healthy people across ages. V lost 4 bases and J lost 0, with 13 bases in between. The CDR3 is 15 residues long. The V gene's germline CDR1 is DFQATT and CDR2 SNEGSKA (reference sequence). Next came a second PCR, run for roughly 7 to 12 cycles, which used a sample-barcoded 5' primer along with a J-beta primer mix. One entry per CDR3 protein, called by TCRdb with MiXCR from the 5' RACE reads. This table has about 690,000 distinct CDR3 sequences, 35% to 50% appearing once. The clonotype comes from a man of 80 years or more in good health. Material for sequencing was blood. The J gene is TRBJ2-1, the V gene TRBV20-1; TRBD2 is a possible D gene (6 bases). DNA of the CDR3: TGCAGTGCTAACCCTAGCGCCAGCTCCTACAATGAGCAGTTCTTC. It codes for CSANPSASSYNEQFF.